The text below deals with one T cell receptor beta chain. Its antigen remains unidentified. Base qualities are missing; no much larger clone stands one base away. This sample was included in a study of cytomegalovirus exposure and HLA in healthy donors (dated by TCRdb to 2017 to 2019). Regarding the complete study: According to a later analysis, the roughly 130 validation repertoires were produced on the same platform as the approximately 690 repertoires of the first cohort. The study was designed to test whether signatures of past pathogen exposure could be identified by cataloging public T cell receptors. Along with the approximately 670-subject first cohort, a separate validation cohort of some 130 different subjects was used. The study combined high-throughput TCR immunosequencing, statistical association of individual TCRs with disease status, and machine learning to predict cytomegalovirus infection status.

The investigation overall reported the following: In vitro tests confirmed that three of the cytomegalovirus-associated TCR beta chains recognize cytomegalovirus antigens. All 130 or so repertoires were used to score co-occurrence in the validation cohort in a later analysis, because that analysis had no HLA typing for the cohort. In both the original and validation cohorts, the classifier was reported to diagnose cytomegalovirus status with high specificity and sensitivity. The authors suggested that the approach could potentially be extended to other disease states and immunological phenotypes. Across donors, most TCR sequences were observed very rarely, whereas some public TCRs were present in many individuals. Subsequent analysis determined that TCRs grouped into clusters in the first cohort also showed a tendency toward co-occurrence across the roughly 110 validation repertoires, and 94% of cluster scores exceeded 0. In the study, approximately 160 TCR beta chains were listed as associated with cytomegalovirus.

CDR1 and CDR2, per the germline V gene (reference sequence), are LNHDA and SQIVND. V is pared back by 6 bases and J by 4 bases, with 18 bases lying between the germline termini. Reading from cysteine to phenylalanine, the CDR3 counts 15 amino acids. The CDR3 DNA has 45 bases and is translated from base 1. Library preparation was by the immunoSEQ multiplex PCR assay. From the authors' description of their analysis: A statistical classification framework was built for diagnosing cytomegalovirus status from the catalog of TCR beta chain sequences. As stored in TCRdb, this immuneACCESS dataset retains in-frame rearrangements with V and J assigned. A fraction of the clones does not appear; measured against another copy, unresolved V genes explain less than half of the discrepancy, and the remainder lacks a known reason. D and trimming come from the DNA, and the V and J calls and clone size come from that table. Recorded for this sample are some 170,000 clones; approximately 96% of them occurred a single time. The ten largest clones add up to more than 0.7% of the sample.

Donors formed part of the validation cohort, which comprised 120 subjects and was distinct from the first cohort of several hundred subjects. The sample was PBMCs. The sequence came from a woman under 30 in good health and CMV-seronegative. Here the chain combines TRBV19 and TRBJ1-2; a tentative D call is TRBD1 (5 bases match). The sequenced DNA: TGTGCCAGTAGAGGGGAAGGGAGGTGGGGCTATGGCTACACCTTC. This gives the protein CASRGEGRWGYGYTF.